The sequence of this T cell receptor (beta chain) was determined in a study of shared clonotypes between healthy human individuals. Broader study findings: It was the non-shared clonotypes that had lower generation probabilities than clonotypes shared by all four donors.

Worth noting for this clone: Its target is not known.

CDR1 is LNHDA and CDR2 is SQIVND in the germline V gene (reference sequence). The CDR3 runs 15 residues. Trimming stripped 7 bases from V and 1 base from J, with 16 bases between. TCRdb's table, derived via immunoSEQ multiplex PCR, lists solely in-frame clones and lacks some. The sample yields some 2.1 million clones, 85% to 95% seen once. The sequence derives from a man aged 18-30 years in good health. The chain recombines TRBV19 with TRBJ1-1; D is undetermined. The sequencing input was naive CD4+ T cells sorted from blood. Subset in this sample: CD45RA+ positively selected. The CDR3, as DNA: TGTGCCAGTACCCCAGGAAGTATAACGAACACTGAAGCTTTCTTT. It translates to CASTPGSITNTEAFF.